This TCR beta chain was captured in a study of T cells in Graves' hyperthyroidism and ophthalmopathy. Findings and limits, study-wide: A median roughly six months before onset, the model predicted ophthalmopathy. Blood also held most thyroid clonotypes expanded beyond 0.001.

Graves' hyperthyroidism was deemed stable given no ophthalmopathy progression within 18 months. Any patient presenting with uncontrolled infection, other autoimmune disease, pregnancy or lactation was left out. TCR beta CDR3 regions were amplified from RNA transcripts. When the TCR CDR3 underwent first-round RT-PCR, the HTBI primer set was used. From the multiplex PCR reads, TCRdb called clonotypes with MiXCR, one entry per CDR3 protein. The sample has about 610,000 distinct CDR3 sequences, 46% seen once. Only one count was recorded for this clonotype. Its antigen is as yet unknown. It is unclear where the CDR3 begins or ends on the DNA, so no DNA is shown, and the CDR3 is as TCRdb lists it. Germline V gene lookup returns CDR1 SQVTM and CDR2 ANQGSEA. 17 amino acids form the CDR3, both terminal residues included.

The chain uses TRBV29-1 and TRBJ1-4; the listed D gene, TRBD1, was not tested against the DNA. Sequenced: peripheral blood or thyroid tissue (not recorded which). The receptor was isolated from a woman aged 18-30 years with Graves' hyperthyroidism. The CDR3 loop reads CSVALICSAAGDEKLFF.